One and the same sample provided the 18 T cell receptor beta chains below, sequenced in a study of T cells in Graves' hyperthyroidism and ophthalmopathy. Researchers amplified the TCR beta CDR3 regions from RNA transcripts. A first-round RT-PCR of the TCR CDR3 used the HTBI primer set. TCRdb reprocessed the multiplex PCR reads via MiXCR and lists one record per CDR3 protein. The data contain over 150,000 distinct CDR3 sequences, about 17% of them singletons. Source material: blood. The receptors come from a woman in her forties or fifties with Graves' hyperthyroidism.

This clonotype was observed a handful of times. The junction does not match germline at one end; this may be a read error. The chain links TRBV2 to TRBJ2-7; no reliable D call. CDR3 size: 12 residues. Germline-derived CDR1 and CDR2 are SNHLY and FYNNEI. The CDR3 coding sequence is TGTGCCAGCAGTGATATGGACCCCCGAGTTAACTTC. It codes for CASSDMDPRVNF.

This clonotype was detected many times. The chain uses TRBV27 and TRBJ2-5, with D perhaps TRBD2 (6 bases). V lost 7 bases, J lost 5 bases, and 17 bases lay in between. The germline V gene encodes CDR1 MNHEY and CDR2 SMNVEV (reference sequence). CDR3 size: 14 residues. CDR3 amino acids: CASTGVPFGETQYF. The CDR3 DNA reads as TGTGCCAGCACGGGAGTCCCGTTTGGGGAGACCCAGTACTTC.

This clonotype occurred many times. The rearrangement joins TRBV30 to TRBJ1-1; a weak D match, TRBD1 (5 bases). The ends were cut back, 3 bases at V and 9 bases at J, with 14 bases in the middle. CDR1 is GTSNPN and CDR2 is SVGIG in the germline V gene (reference sequence). The CDR3 consists of 12 residues. The CDR3 region has the DNA TGTGCCTGGAGGGACCCGGGACGCAAAGCTTTCTTT. This codes for CAWRDPGRKAFF.

V and J are TRBV7-9 and TRBJ2-5; D may match TRBD1 or TRBD2 (5 bases each). CDR1 and CDR2 from the germline V gene are SEHNR and FQNEAQ (reference sequence). The V end was cut by 4 bases, the J end by 9 bases, with 21 bases between. The CDR3 totals 15 residues. The CDR3 nucleotides read TGTGCCAGCAGCTCAACGGACCTAAGGGACGGGGCCCAGTACTTC. Protein: CASSSTDLRDGAQYF. The whole variable domain, filled in from reference TRBV7-9 and TRBJ2-5, reads DTGVSQNPRHKITKRGQNVTFRCDPISEHNRLYWYRQTLGQGPEFLTYFQNEAQLEKSRLLSDRFSAERPKGSFSTLEIQRTEQGDSAMYLCASSSTDLRDGAQYFGPGTRLLVL.

As concerns this clonotype: A much larger clone lies one base from this, so it may be a read error. CDR3 coding DNA: TGTGCCAGCTCACGGGGGTCTAACTATAGCTACACCTTC. This encodes CASSRGSNYSYTF. The chain uses TRBV18 and TRBJ1-2; tentatively, D is TRBD1 (5 bases). The CDR3 length is 13 residues. The germline CDR1 and CDR2 sequences are KGHSH and LQKENI. Full variable domain (missing parts from reference TRBV18 and TRBJ1-2): NAGVMQNPRHLVRRRGQEARLRCSPMKGHSHVYWYRQLPEEGLKFMVYLQKENIIDESGMPKERFSAEFPKEGPSILRIQQVVRGDSAAYFCASSRGSNYSYTFGSGTRLTVV.

This clonotype appeared many times. The chain recombines TRBV7-3 with TRBJ2-1, with D tentatively TRBD1 (5 bases). Germline V lookup: CDR1 SGHTA, CDR2 FQGTGA. The CDR3 loop spans 15 amino acids. Trimming removed 0 bases from V and 2 bases from J, with 8 bases in between. In DNA, the CDR3 is TGTGCCAGCAGCTTAACAGGGGCAACCTACAATGAGCAGTTCTTC. This sequence encodes CASSLTGATYNEQFF.

The sample holds many counts of this clonotype. V usage is TRBV6-1 and J usage is TRBJ2-1; 9 bases are shared with TRBD2. V lost 5 bases, J lost 6 bases, and 8 bases stayed unmatched. The CDR3 runs to 15 residues. Germline V gene data show CDR1 as MNHNS and CDR2 as SASEGT. In nucleotides, the CDR3 is TGTGCCAGCAGTCGGAGCGGGAGGCCAGGCAATGAGCAGTTCTTC. Translated: CASSRSGRPGNEQFF.

This clonotype appeared many times. The chain recombines TRBV20-1 with TRBJ2-7; tentatively, D is TRBD2 (5 bases). This CDR3 spans 13 amino acids. Trimming stripped 2 bases from V and 2 bases from J, with 10 bases between. Germline CDR1 is DFQATT and CDR2 is SNEGSKA (reference sequence). The CDR3 nucleotides are TGCAGTGCTAGACCGGGATCGGCCTACGAGCAGTACTTC. It encodes CSARPGSAYEQYF.

This clonotype was recorded a few times. The chain has TRBV7-8 and TRBJ1-3; 9 nucleotides agree with TRBD1. CDR1 and CDR2 (germline): SGHVS, FQNEAQ. The V segment lost 5 bases and the J segment 4 bases; nucleotides outside the gene matches: 15. The CDR3 length is 18 residues. The DNA for the CDR3 is TGTGCCAGCAGCCCCCAGACAGGGGGAGCCTTCATCGGAAACACCATATATTTT. The encoded protein is CASSPQTGGAFIGNTIYF.

The J gene is TRBJ2-2, the V gene TRBV19, with 8 bases lining up with TRBD2. The V gene end was trimmed by 4 bases and the J gene end by 1 base; junction bases not matched to a gene: 11. CDR1 is LNHDA and CDR2 is SQIVND in the germline V gene (reference sequence). The CDR3 covers 18 residues. The CDR3 region has the DNA TGTGCCAGTAGTACCCCCTCTTGGAGCGGGAGGAACACCGGGGAGCTGTTTTTT. Amino acid sequence: CASSTPSWSGRNTGELFF. Full variable domain (outside the CDR3, taken from reference TRBV19 and TRBJ2-2): DGGITQSPKYLFRKEGQNVTLSCEQNLNHDAMYWYRQDPGQGLRLIYYSQIVNDFQKGDIAEGYSVSREKKESFPLTVTSAQKNPTAFYLCASSTPSWSGRNTGELFFGEGSRLTVL.

This clonotype was counted many times. This chain's CDR3 is CASRNSGRSYEQYF. In nucleotides, the CDR3 is TGTGCCAGCAGAAACTCCGGAAGATCCTACGAGCAGTACTTC. The genes are TRBV6-2 or TRBV6-3 and TRBJ2-7; D gene uncertain. V gave up 6 bases and J gave up 1 base, with 13 bases separating them. Germline V lookup: CDR1 MNHEY, CDR2 SVGEGT. This CDR3 comprises 14 residues.

This clonotype was detected only a few times. The chain is built from TRBV6-1 and TRBJ2-6; 7 positions match TRBD2. From germline, CDR1 is MNHNS and CDR2 SASEGT. This CDR3 has 17 residues. After removal of 5 bases from V and 0 bases from J, the junction contained 7 bases not matched to a gene. CDR3 DNA sequence: TGTGCCAGCAGTCGCCCGGGGGGTGGCTCTGGGGCCAACGTCCTGACTTTC. Protein product: CASSRPGGGSGANVLTF.

Comments on this clonotype: A single base separates this from a much larger clone, so it may be a read error. This rearrangement joins TRBV12-3 or TRBV12-4 to TRBJ2-1, with TRBD1 identical over 8 bases. This CDR3 contains 14 residues. The CDR3 sequence: CANSWGQVLNEQFF. Here the CDR3 DNA reads TGTGCCAACAGTTGGGGACAGGTACTCAATGAGCAGTTCTTC.

This clonotype has a count of ten or more. The V call is TRBV7-8, the J call TRBJ2-5, with D unclear. The CDR3 has 14 residues. The V gene's germline CDR1 is SGHVS and CDR2 FQNEAQ. Trimming removed 1 base at V and 4 bases at J, with 10 bases between. For the CDR3, the DNA is TGTGCCAGCAGCTTAGTTGAAATGTCAGAGACCCAGTACTTC. It encodes CASSLVEMSETQYF. Full variable domain (missing parts from reference TRBV7-8 and TRBJ2-5): GAGVSQSPRYKVAKRGQDVALRCDPISGHVSLFWYQQALGQGPEFLTYFQNEAQLDKSGLPSDRFFAERPEGSVSTLKIQRTQQEDSAVYLCASSLVEMSETQYFGPGTRLLVL.

This clonotype showed up many times. The chain couples TRBV11-2 to TRBJ1-2; perhaps TRBD1 as D (5 bases). The CDR3 totals 14 residues. V was trimmed by 1 base and J by 8 bases, leaving 14 bases between them. Germline V gene sequence: CDR1 SGHAT, CDR2 FQNNGV. The CDR3 loop reads CASSLAGGYSGYTF. For the CDR3, the DNA is TGTGCCAGCAGCTTAGCTGGGGGATACAGCGGCTACACCTTC.

The V gene is TRBV28, the J gene TRBJ2-7; tentative D call: TRBD2 (6 bases). The germline V gene has CDR1 MDHEN and CDR2 SYDVKM. The CDR3 runs to 18 residues. V lost 6 bases, J lost 0 bases, and 24 bases lay in between. CDR3 loop: CASSQYVSGQGSSYEQYF. As DNA, the CDR3 is TGTGCCAGCAGCCAGTACGTCAGCGGGCAAGGAAGCTCCTACGAGCAGTACTTC.

This clonotype was found a few times. The chain couples TRBV11-2 to TRBJ2-4; D not resolved. Germline-derived CDR1 and CDR2 are SGHAT and FQNNGV. V was clipped by 9 bases and J by 1 base, with 16 bases between them. CDR3 length equals 15 residues. The CDR3 DNA reads as TGTGCCAGTAGTATCGACCCGGGCGCCAAAAACATTCAGTACTTC. Translated, it gives CASSIDPGAKNIQYF.

This clonotype was seen repeatedly, ten times or more. The rearrangement uses TRBV20-1 and TRBJ2-7, with a possible D match to TRBD1 (6 bases). This CDR3 comprises 13 residues. Germline assignment: CDR1 DFQATT and CDR2 SNEGSKA (reference sequence). Trimming left V 6 bases short and J 5 bases short, with 17 bases between. The CDR3 bases are TGCAGTGCAACGAACAGGGCTCCCAACGAGCAGTACTTC. It is translated as CSATNRAPNEQYF.